These T cell receptor beta chains were read from a single sample in a study of early T cells in non-severe SARS-CoV-2 infection. TCRdb ran MiXCR on the 5' RACE reads and lists one entry per CDR3 protein. Of tens of thousands of distinct CDR3 sequences listed, about an eighth are singletons. The sample was whole blood, taken at baseline. These TCRs come from an adult who was a healthcare worker with PCR-confirmed SARS-CoV-2 infection or an uninfected control (not recorded which). The CDR3 runs from the conserved cysteine through the conserved F or W. The D gene is left open where the match is weak. Not every row has a clone size; where given, it reads once, few, many or a size class.

J gene,V gene,clone size,D gene,CDR3 DNA,CDR3 protein
TRBJ2-7,TRBV19,.,TRBD2,TGTGCCAGTACCCCTGGAGTAGCGGGAGACTACGAGCAGTACTTC,CASTPGVAGDYEQYF
TRBJ2-3,TRBV12-3/TRBV12-4,.,.,TGTGCCAGCAGGGGGAGGTTCACAGATACGCAGTATTTT,CASRGRFTDTQYF
TRBJ2-3,TRBV19,.,TRBD1,TGTGCCAGTAGTAAGGGGGCCACAGATACGCAGTATTTT,CASSKGATDTQYF
TRBJ2-3,TRBV7-2,.,.,TGTGCCAGCAGCTCGGCGGGCGGCGGCACAGATACGCAGTATTTT,CASSSAGGGTDTQYF
TRBJ2-3,TRBV7-8,once,.,TGTGCCAGCAGCTTAGCCAGGAAGAGCACAGAAACGCAGTATTTT,CASSLARKSTETQYF
TRBJ2-1,TRBV6-2/TRBV6-3,.,.,TGTGCCAGCAGTTACTCCAAAGGGAGGAGCTCCTACAATGAGCAGTTCTTC,CASSYSKGRSSYNEQFF
TRBJ2-1,TRBV5-1,few,.,TGCGCCAGCAGCTTATCTAGTCCCTCCTACAATGAGCAGTTCTTC,CASSLSSPSYNEQFF
TRBJ1-2,TRBV18,few,.,TGTGCCAGCTCAGCCACAACCGGACAGTATGGCTACACCTTC,CASSATTGQYGYTF
TRBJ2-7,TRBV7-2,many,.,TGTGCCAGCAGCCCAGCTAATTACGAGCAGTACTTC,CASSPANYEQYF
TRBJ2-4,TRBV29-1,.,.,TGCAGCGCCGGGACGATAGCCAAAAACATTCAGTACTTC,CSAGTIAKNIQYF
TRBJ1-5,TRBV12-3/TRBV12-4,.,.,TGTGCCAGCAGTTTCGGCGCTCGAAATCAGCCCCAGCATTTT,CASSFGARNQPQHF
TRBJ2-1,TRBV28,many,.,TGTGCCAGCAGTTTCGAGACAAACGAGCAGTTCTTC,CASSFETNEQFF
TRBJ2-3,TRBV15,.,TRBD2,TGTGCCACCAGCAGAGTTCGGGGCGGGGGGAGCACAGATACGCAGTATTTT,CATSRVRGGGSTDTQYF
TRBJ1-1,TRBV5-5,.,TRBD1,TGTGCCAGCAGCTGGGCGGGACAGGGGAGTAGGGAAGCTTTCTTT,CASSWAGQGSREAFF
TRBJ2-1,TRBV12-3/TRBV12-4,few,.,TGTGCCAGCAACACCGGGGCCACCGTTTACAATGAGCAGTTCTTC,CASNTGATVYNEQFF